This T cell receptor (beta chain) emerged from a study of blood T cell repertoires in COVID-19. About the research overall: The United States, Italy and Spain were the sources of the acute and convalescent COVID-19 samples. Sources were T cells, B-cell-depleted T cells, or PBMCs; the material itself was cDNA or gDNA.

This clone showed up just a few times. Per the authors' pipeline: Using reference gene primer amplification, nucleated cell counts were estimated. Sequencing used immunoSEQ multiplex PCR; TCRdb keeps in-frame clones, though not all of them. V and J calls and clone size are those listed in that table; D and trimming were worked out from the DNA. This table has roughly 220,000 clones, 81% appearing once. Seattle enrolled patients during active infection and tracked them longitudinally. V lost 6 bases and J lost 7; bases outside the gene matches: 7. The CDR3 covers 14 residues. This TCR came from a woman aged 80 or over with COVID-19, enrolled during active disease. Sequences were obtained from peripheral blood. The J gene is TRBJ1-5, the V gene TRBV23-1; 9 nucleotides line up with TRBD1. TRBV23-1 is flagged as an ORF with uncertain function. CDR3 sequence: CASSQQGAWQPQHF. The CDR3, as DNA: TGCGCCAGCAGCCAACAGGGGGCTTGGCAGCCCCAGCATTTT.